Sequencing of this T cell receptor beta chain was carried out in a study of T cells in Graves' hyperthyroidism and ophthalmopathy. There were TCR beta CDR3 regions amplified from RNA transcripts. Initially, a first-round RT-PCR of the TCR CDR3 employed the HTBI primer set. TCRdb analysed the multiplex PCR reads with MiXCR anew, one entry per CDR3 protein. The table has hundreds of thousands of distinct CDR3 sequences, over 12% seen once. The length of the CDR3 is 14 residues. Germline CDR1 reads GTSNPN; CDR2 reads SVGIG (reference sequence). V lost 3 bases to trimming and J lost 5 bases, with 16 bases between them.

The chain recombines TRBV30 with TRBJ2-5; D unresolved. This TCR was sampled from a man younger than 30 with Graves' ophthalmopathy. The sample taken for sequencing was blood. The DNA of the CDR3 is TGTGCCTGGAGAAGTGCGTCCAGGCGGGAGACCCAGTACTTC. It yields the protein CAWRSASRRETQYF.